This T cell receptor beta chain appears in the sequencing data of a study of blood T cell repertoires in COVID-19. J was trimmed by 3 bases and V by 4 bases; bases with no gene match: 2. Germline V lookup: CDR1 SGHRS, CDR2 YFSETQ. The length of the CDR3 is 15 residues. In the study's own analysis: Amplification of reference gene primers was used by the study to estimate nucleated cell counts. Sequencing was performed with immunoSEQ multiplex PCR; in TCRdb, only in-frame clones are kept and a portion is missing. V, J and clone size reflect that table, while D and trimming were determined from the DNA. Among 55,000 to 80,000 clones listed, roughly 88% were seen once.

The clonotype was recovered from a woman aged 55-70 years with acute or convalescent COVID-19. The chain uses TRBV5-1 and TRBJ2-2; 11 bases match TRBD2. The sequencing sample was made of peripheral blood. CDR3 DNA: TGCGCCAGCAGCCCACTAGCGGGGGACACCGGGGAGCTGTTTTTT. This sequence encodes CASSPLAGDTGELFF.